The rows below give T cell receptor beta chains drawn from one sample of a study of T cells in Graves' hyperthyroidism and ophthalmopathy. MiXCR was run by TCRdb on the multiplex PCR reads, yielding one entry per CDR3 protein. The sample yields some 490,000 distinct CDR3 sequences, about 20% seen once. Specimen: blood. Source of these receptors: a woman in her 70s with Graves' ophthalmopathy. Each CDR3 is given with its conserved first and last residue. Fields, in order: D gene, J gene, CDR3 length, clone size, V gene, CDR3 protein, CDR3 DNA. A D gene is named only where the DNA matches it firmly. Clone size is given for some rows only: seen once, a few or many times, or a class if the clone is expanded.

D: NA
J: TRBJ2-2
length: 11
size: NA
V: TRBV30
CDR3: CAWSSIGELFF
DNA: TGTGCCTGGAGTTCTATCGGGGAGCTGTTTTTT

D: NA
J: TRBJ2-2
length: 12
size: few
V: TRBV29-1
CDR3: CSVAEITGELFF
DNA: TGCAGCGTTGCGGAGATCACCGGGGAGCTGTTTTTT

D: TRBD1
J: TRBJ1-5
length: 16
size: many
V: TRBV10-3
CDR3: CAISEQRQGASQPQHF
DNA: TGTGCCATCAGTGAGCAGAGACAGGGGGCTAGTCAGCCCCAGCATTTT

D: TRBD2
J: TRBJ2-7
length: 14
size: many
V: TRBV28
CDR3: CATRLAGSSYEQYF
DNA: TGTGCCACCCGCCTAGCGGGGAGCTCCTACGAGCAGTACTTC

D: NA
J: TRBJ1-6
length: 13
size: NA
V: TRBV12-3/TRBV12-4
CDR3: CASSFKPGTRVHF
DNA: TGTGCCAGCAGCTTTAAACCGGGGACAAGGGTCCACTTT

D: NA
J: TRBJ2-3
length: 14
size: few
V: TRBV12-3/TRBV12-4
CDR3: CASSFGTPTDTQYF
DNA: TGTGCCAGCAGTTTCGGGACTCCCACAGATACGCAGTATTTT

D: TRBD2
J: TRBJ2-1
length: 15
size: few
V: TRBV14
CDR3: CASSQAAGGPGEQFF
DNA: TGTGCCAGCAGCCAAGCAGCGGGAGGGCCGGGAGAGCAGTTCTTC

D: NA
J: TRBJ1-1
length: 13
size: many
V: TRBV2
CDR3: CASSEVPGGEAFF
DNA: TGTGCCAGCAGTGAAGTTCCTGGGGGTGAAGCTTTCTTT

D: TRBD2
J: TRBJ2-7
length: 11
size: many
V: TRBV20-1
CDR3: CSAPLAWEQYF
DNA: TGCAGTGCTCCACTAGCGTGGGAGCAGTACTTC

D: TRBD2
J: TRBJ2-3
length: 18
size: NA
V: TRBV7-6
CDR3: CASSLTLAGGPMTDTQYF
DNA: TGTGCCAGCAGCTTAACCCTAGCGGGAGGGCCGATGACAGATACGCAGTATTTT

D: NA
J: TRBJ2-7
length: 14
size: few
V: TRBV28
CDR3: CASRLGGGPHGQYF
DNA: TGTGCCAGTCGATTAGGGGGAGGGCCCCACGGGCAGTACTTC

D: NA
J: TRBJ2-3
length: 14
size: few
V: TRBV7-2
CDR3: CASSFPHLQDTQYF
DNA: TGTGCCAGCAGCTTCCCCCATCTTCAAGATACGCAGTATTTT

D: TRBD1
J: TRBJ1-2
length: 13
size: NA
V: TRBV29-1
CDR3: CSVAAQGLVGYTF
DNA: TGCAGCGTGGCCGCACAGGGGCTAGTTGGCTACACCTTC

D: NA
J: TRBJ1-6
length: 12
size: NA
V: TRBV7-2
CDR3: CASSRPDSPLHF
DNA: TGTGCCAGCAGCCGCCCGGATTCACCCCTCCACTTT

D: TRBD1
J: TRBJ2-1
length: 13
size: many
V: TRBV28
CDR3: CASSGQGRNEQFF
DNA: TGTGCCAGCAGTGGACAGGGGCGGAATGAGCAGTTCTTC

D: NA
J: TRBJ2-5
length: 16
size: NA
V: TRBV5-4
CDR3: CASSQPGKVNSETRYF
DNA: TGTGCCAGCAGCCAACCGGGGAAAGTCAATTCGGAGACCCGGTACTTC

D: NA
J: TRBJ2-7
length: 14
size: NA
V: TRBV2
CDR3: CASSGGRGSYEQYF
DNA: TGTGCCAGCAGTGGAGGTCGGGGCTCCTACGAGCAGTACTTC

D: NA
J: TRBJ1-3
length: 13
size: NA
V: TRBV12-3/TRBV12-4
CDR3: CASLGRSGNTIYF
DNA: TGTGCCAGCTTAGGGCGCTCTGGAAACACCATATATTTT

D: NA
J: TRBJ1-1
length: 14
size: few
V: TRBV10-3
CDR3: CAISESAANTEAFF
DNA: TGTGCCATCAGTGAGTCGGCAGCTAACACTGAAGCTTTCTTT

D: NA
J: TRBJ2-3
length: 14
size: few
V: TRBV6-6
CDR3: CASSYTETSDTQYF
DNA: TGTGCCAGCAGTTACACTGAGACCTCAGATACGCAGTATTTT

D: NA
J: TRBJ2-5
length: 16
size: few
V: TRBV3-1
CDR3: CASSPGFGLAQETQYF
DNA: TGTGCCAGCAGCCCGGGATTCGGCCTAGCCCAAGAGACCCAGTACTTC

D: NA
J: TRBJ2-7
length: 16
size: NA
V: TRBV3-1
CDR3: CASSPFTGLSSYEQYF
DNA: TGTGCCAGCAGCCCCTTTACGGGCCTCAGCTCCTACGAGCAGTACTTC

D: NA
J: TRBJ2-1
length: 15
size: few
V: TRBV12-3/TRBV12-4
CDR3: CASSLAALTYNEQFF
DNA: TGTGCCAGCAGTTTAGCGGCGCTAACCTACAATGAGCAGTTCTTC